This T cell receptor beta chain was captured in a study of early T cells in non-severe SARS-CoV-2 infection. Study-wide background: Chains from this unsorted whole-blood bulk RNA could not be paired.

Many counts were recorded for this clonotype. From germline, CDR1 is MNHNS and CDR2 SASEGT. The CDR3 has 16 amino acids. J gave up 7 bases and V 10 bases, and 11 bases lay outside the gene matches. Researchers tagged individual cDNA molecules with unique molecular identifiers. TCRdb fed the 5' RACE reads into MiXCR, producing one record per CDR3 protein. The data show approximately 62,000 distinct CDR3 sequences, 9.5% to 15% seen once. The chain combines TRBV6-1 with TRBJ2-2; TRBD2 aligns across 14 bases. This TCR was sampled from an adult who was a healthcare worker with PCR-confirmed SARS-CoV-2 infection or an uninfected control (not recorded which). What was sequenced was whole blood. CDR3 sequence: CATSSGTSGSHGELFF. The CDR3, as DNA: TGTGCCACTTCGTCCGGGACTAGCGGGAGTCACGGGGAGCTGTTTTTT.